Listed here are 21 T cell receptor beta chains from one sample, sequenced in a study of somatic mutations in cytotoxic T cells in rheumatoid arthritis. The data were produced by immunoSEQ multiplex PCR, yet TCRdb's version contains in-frame clones alone and is incomplete. The sample has roughly 8,200 clones; more than 60% are singletons. The specimen was CD8+ T cells sorted from blood. The receptors shown here come from an adult with rheumatoid arthritis.

The chain has TRBV11-3 and TRBJ2-2; 8 positions agree with TRBD1. The CDR3 consists of 16 residues. From germline, CDR1 is SGHNT and CDR2 YENEEA. Germline trimming cut 4 bases from V and 4 bases from J; bases unmatched to any gene: 8. The DNA of the CDR3 is TGTGCCAGCAGCTCGACAGGGGCTGGGATCACCGGGGAGCTGTTTTTT. It encodes CASSSTGAGITGELFF.

This sequence joins TRBV28 and TRBJ2-7; 13 bases match TRBD2. The CDR3 totals 19 residues. V was pared by 1 base and J by 2 bases, with 11 bases of the junction left unmatched. Germline V CDR1 and CDR2: MDHEN, SYDVKM. The CDR3 region has the DNA TGTGCCAGCAGTTTATTGGTTTTCAGAGGGACTAGCGGGGCCTACGAGCAGTACTTC. Translating it yields CASSLLVFRGTSGAYEQYF.

The sample holds a few counts of this clone. CDR3 nucleotide sequence: TGCGCCAGCAGCATCGGGACAGGGGCCCTCTCTGGAAACACCATATATTTT. Amino acid sequence: CASSIGTGALSGNTIYF. The V call is TRBV5-1, the J call TRBJ1-3, with 10 bases that match TRBD1. This CDR3 spans 17 amino acids. J gave up 0 bases and V 4 bases, and 7 bases lay outside the gene matches. The germline gives CDR1 SGHRS, CDR2 YFSETQ.

The rearrangement joins TRBV6-5 to TRBJ1-2, with D unclear. The CDR3 is 13 residues long. Germline-derived CDR1 and CDR2 are MNHEY and SVGAGI. V was clipped by 2 bases and J by 3 bases, with 7 bases between them. The CDR3 sequence: CASSYVGDYGYTF. DNA of the CDR3: TGTGCCAGCAGTTACGTAGGCGACTATGGCTACACCTTC.

This clone appeared a single time. The rearrangement joins TRBV4-1 to TRBJ1-1, with D unresolved. The V and J ends lost 2 bases and 6 bases respectively, with 10 bases between them. This CDR3 region has 13 residues. The germline gives CDR1 MGHRA, CDR2 YSYEKL. For the CDR3, the DNA is TGCGCCAGCAGCCAATCTCCGGGAGCTGAAGCTTTCTTT. The encoded protein is CASSQSPGAEAFF.

The genes are TRBV29-1 and TRBJ2-7; TRBD1 matches 8 bases. The CDR3 has 12 amino acids. With V trimmed by 5 bases and J by 3 bases, 3 bases remained unmatched. Germline V gene lookup returns CDR1 SQVTM and CDR2 ANQGSEA. CDR3 coding DNA: TGCAGCGTTTATGACAGGGGCTACGAGCAGTACTTC. The encoded protein is CSVYDRGYEQYF.

This chain links TRBV27 with TRBJ2-7; TRBD1 is a possible D gene (6 bases). CDR3 size: 15 residues. Trimming removed 2 bases from V and 2 bases from J, with 13 bases in between. Germline CDR1 and CDR2: MNHEY and SMNVEV (reference sequence). The CDR3 loop reads CASSLVRGQPYEQYF. The CDR3 DNA reads as TGTGCCAGCAGTTTAGTACGGGGACAACCCTACGAGCAGTACTTC.

This clone was observed a few times. V gene TRBV30 combines with J gene TRBJ2-7, with D possibly being TRBD2 (6 bases). Trimming took off 3 bases at V and 0 bases at J, with 12 bases between the two ends. The CDR3 has 14 residues. Germline loops: CDR1 GTSNPN, CDR2 SVGIG (reference sequence). CDR3 amino acids: CAWRVAGSSYEQYF. DNA for the CDR3: TGTGCCTGGAGAGTGGCCGGGAGCTCCTACGAGCAGTACTTC.

The genes are TRBV6-5 and TRBJ1-1; tentatively, D is TRBD1 (6 bases). Deletions cut 3 bases from V and 3 bases from J, with 17 bases between. CDR1 is MNHEY, CDR2 SVGAGI, per germline. This CDR3 contains 16 residues. CDR3 protein: CASSYGRGQGDTEAFF. As DNA, the CDR3 is TGTGCCAGCAGTTATGGCAGGGGCCAAGGAGACACTGAAGCTTTCTTT.

The chain employs TRBV28 and TRBJ2-1; possible D gene TRBD2, 5 bases. This CDR3 comprises 14 residues. In germline, CDR1 is MDHEN, CDR2 SYDVKM. V lost 4 bases and J lost 5, with 12 bases in between. The CDR3 DNA reads TGTGCCAGCAGTTCCCTCTACGGGGACAATGAGCAGTTCTTC. Amino acid sequence: CASSSLYGDNEQFF.

The chain has TRBV9 and TRBJ2-5; D gene unclear. The CDR3 is 15 amino acids. Germline V CDR1 and CDR2: SGDLS, YYNGEE. V was shortened by 4 bases and J by 1 base, with 14 bases between the two germline ends. The CDR3 DNA follows: TGTGCCAGCAGCCCCTCGTGGTTGCGCCAAGAGACCCAGTACTTC. Translated: CASSPSWLRQETQYF.

The CDR3 loop reads CASSPLGTGSYNEQFF. The CDR3 DNA reads TGTGCCAGCAGCCCCCTAGGGACAGGGTCCTACAATGAGCAGTTCTTC. This chain links TRBV7-6 with TRBJ2-1, with 9 bases lining up with TRBD1. The CDR3 extends over 16 amino acids. V lost 5 bases and J lost 1; bases outside the gene matches: 6. In germline, CDR1 is SGHVS, CDR2 FNYEAQ.

A few counts support this clone. CDR3 bases: TGTGCCAGCAGGGGGACTAGCGGGGACCGTCCAGATACGCAGTATTTT. This encodes CASRGTSGDRPDTQYF. This sequence joins TRBV27 and TRBJ2-3; TRBD2 matches 13 bases. CDR3 length: 16 amino acids. J lost 4 bases, V lost 6 bases, and 7 bases had no gene match. The V gene's germline CDR1 is MNHEY and CDR2 SMNVEV (reference sequence).

The chain joins TRBV19 to TRBJ1-5; D is undetermined. The CDR3 runs 16 residues. In germline, CDR1 is LNHDA, CDR2 SQIVND (reference sequence). V lost 3 bases to trimming and J lost 5 bases, with 17 bases between them. Here the CDR3 DNA reads TGTGCCAGTAGTATTCGACCTTCGGGGTACGATCAGCCCCAGCATTTT. This sequence encodes CASSIRPSGYDQPQHF.

This rearrangement joins TRBV14 to TRBJ2-7, with a weak D call TRBD1 (5 bases). V was trimmed by 4 bases and J by 2 bases, leaving 18 bases between them. This CDR3 contains 16 residues. Germline loops: CDR1 SGHDN, CDR2 FVKESK. CDR3: CASSLTIVGVPYEQYF. CDR3 DNA sequence: TGTGCCAGCAGCCTTACAATCGTAGGGGTACCCTACGAGCAGTACTTC.

The chain joins TRBV27 to TRBJ1-3; unclear D gene. With 0 bases removed from V and 0 bases from J, the gap between germline ends came to 9 bases. Germline CDR1 MNHEY, CDR2 SMNVEV (reference sequence). The CDR3 contains 16 residues. The CDR3 DNA sequence: TGTGCCAGCAGTTTATCGGGCTTTAGCTCTGGAAACACCATATATTTT. It encodes CASSLSGFSSGNTIYF.

This clone was counted once. The chain combines TRBV30 with TRBJ2-7; 8 positions agree with TRBD1. The V and J ends lost 0 bases and 5 bases, in that order; junction bases with no gene match: 6. The CDR3 totals 14 residues. The germline CDR1 and CDR2 sequences are GTSNPN and SVGIG (reference sequence). The DNA for the CDR3 is TGTGCCTGGAGTGTAGGACAGGGTATGGACGAGCAGTACTTC. It yields the protein CAWSVGQGMDEQYF.

This clone was seen a handful of times. This chain connects TRBV5-6 to TRBJ2-7; TRBD2 agrees at 8 bases. This CDR3 spans 14 amino acids. Germline V gene data show CDR1 as SGHDT and CDR2 as YYEEEE. Trimming at V came to 2 bases and at J to 2 bases, leaving 3 bases not matched to a gene. CDR3 loop: CASSLGSGAYEQYF. Here the CDR3 DNA reads TGTGCCAGCAGCTTAGGTAGCGGGGCCTACGAGCAGTACTTC.

The CDR3 DNA follows: TGTGCCAGCAGCTTAGATGGGACTAGCGGACCCCGGTACTACAATGAGCAGTTCTTC. Translated: CASSLDGTSGPRYYNEQFF. V is TRBV7-8 and J is TRBJ2-1, with 11 bases fitting TRBD2. The germline V gene encodes CDR1 SGHVS and CDR2 FQNEAQ. Losses at the gene ends were 1 base for V and 3 bases for J; bases not matched to a gene: 11. CDR3 length equals 19 residues.

The chain employs TRBV9 and TRBJ2-7; the D gene is possibly TRBD2 (5 bases). This CDR3 is 12 amino acids long. The V and J ends lost 3 bases and 7 bases respectively, with 11 bases between them. CDR1 is SGDLS, CDR2 YYNGEE, per germline. CDR3 in DNA: TGTGCCAGCAGCGCCAAGCCGGGGGAGCAGTACTTC. Translated: CASSAKPGEQYF.

The chain links TRBV4-1 to TRBJ2-7, with TRBD1 matching 10 bases. V shed 1 base, J shed 6 bases, and the junction held 6 bases outside the gene matches. Germline V lookup: CDR1 MGHRA, CDR2 YSYEKL. This CDR3 region has 15 residues. The CDR3 sequence: CASSQVVDRGTEQYF. As DNA, the CDR3 is TGCGCCAGCAGCCAAGTCGTGGACAGGGGGACCGAGCAGTACTTC.